This TCR beta chain stems from a study of T cells in Graves' hyperthyroidism and ophthalmopathy (dated by TCRdb to 2018 to 2020). Study-level background: Peripheral blood samples were taken at initial diagnosis, before any treatment was given. In several Graves' hyperthyroidism patients, the study also compared T-cell repertoires from thyroid tissue with T-cell repertoires from blood. An independent validation cohort of 18 to 20 hyperthyroidism patients and 15 or so patients who later progressed to ophthalmopathy tested prospective prediction of ophthalmopathy. The roughly 100 discovery patients were randomly split 7:3 into training and test sets. The paper reports TCR Vbeta CDR3 sequencing of 135 peripheral blood samples: some 44 ophthalmopathy, under 85 hyperthyroidism and approximately 17 progressor patients. Once sampling was done, hyperthyroidism patients were given methimazole at a starting dose of 30 mg daily, whereas ophthalmopathy patients were given high-dose intravenous methylprednisolone. To identify TCR V-J signatures that set the groups apart, the researchers used a discovery cohort of about a hundred patients, made up of 40 to 45 with Graves' ophthalmopathy and some 55 with stable Graves' hyperthyroidism.

Ophthalmopathy patients had moderately to severely active disease, with a Clinical Activity Score of 3 or more, a NOSPECS grade of 4 or more, and a disease duration of less than 3 months. The study excluded patients with uncontrolled infections, other autoimmune diseases, pregnancy or lactation. Diagnoses were established on the basis of clinical symptoms, serum thyroxine and TRAb, thyroid ultrasound, and orbital computed tomography. Ficoll-Paque density gradient centrifugation was used to isolate PBMCs from 10 ml of fresh peripheral blood. Trizol reagent was used to extract total RNA, and RNA quality was then checked on an Agilent 2100 Bioanalyzer. The study at large found these results: A model built on a 13 V-J signature distinguished ophthalmopathy from stable hyperthyroidism, reaching 87.88% sensitivity and under 84% specificity in cross-validation and 80%/75% in testing. Blood samples also contained most of the expanded thyroid clonotypes (frequency above 0.001), which suggests that blood repertoires may reflect thyroid immune responses. Sample size was not statistically predetermined, and investigators were not blinded to group allocation. In validation, the model predicted progression to ophthalmopathy with over 65% sensitivity and roughly 72% specificity, a median of 6.5 months before onset.

Deletion took 6 bases off V and 2 bases off J, with a span of 15 bases between the germline ends. The germline V gene specifies MNHNS as CDR1 and SASEGT as CDR2. Reading from cysteine to phenylalanine, the CDR3 counts 15 amino acids. Only CDR3 DNA remains: 45 bases, in frame from the first base. The TCR beta CDR3 regions were amplified from the RNA transcripts. The TCR CDR3 was subjected to a first round of RT-PCR using the HTBI primer set and the Qiagen OneStep RT-PCR kit. Libraries were constructed in a second round of multiplex PCR, after which size selection and purification were performed. The libraries were sequenced on an Illumina HiSeq2000 using paired-end 100 bp reads. Per the source publication's procedure: SOAPnuke was used to process the raw data, throwing out any read that contained adapters or uncalled bases, had a mean Phred below 15, or lacked an exact constant-primer or identifier match. COPE v1.2.5 was used to merge the high-quality paired reads, and each unique nucleotide sequence was defined as a clonotype. Clonotypes were aligned to IMGT TRBV, TRBD and TRBJ reference segments using MiTCR v1.1. The analysis was restricted to V-J combinations with a frequency above 0.0001, which together covered around 99% of the repertoires. A TCS score was defined as the ratio of F50 (clonal expansion) to E x V (chaos), with BLOSUM62-based TCRdist applied between CDR3 peptides within each V-J. Welch's t-statistics and random forest reduced around 520 V-J features to roughly 13, which were used in a naive Bayes classifier (R e1071). In TCRdb, the public reads were trimmed at Q25 with fastp and aligned with MiXCR, with productive beta chains retained. Entries that share a CDR3 protein sequence are merged under the most common genes and DNA. TCRdb assigned the V and J calls; the authors' analysis was not used. For this sample there are 200,000 to 250,000 distinct CDR3 sequences; about 16% appear just once. The biggest ten clones account for about 30% of the sample.

With regard to this clonotype: No antigen is known for it. No base quality information exists; no much larger clone differs at one position.

This receptor was taken from a woman aged 18-29 years with Graves' ophthalmopathy. The sample taken for sequencing was blood. The sequence links TRBV6-1 to TRBJ2-3; no D gene is confidently identified. The CDR3 protein: CASSPSRQVTDTQYF. The nucleotide sequence is TGTGCCAGCAGCCCCTCCCGGCAAGTCACAGATACGCAGTATTTT.